The clone carrying this T cell receptor beta chain was detected a few times. What it recognizes is unknown. The sample is drawn from a study of T cell repertoires in cytomegalovirus infection. Using its own MiXCR run on the reads, TCRdb lists one record per CDR3 protein. The sample records about 140,000 distinct CDR3 sequences, about 32% being singletons. Study conclusions and caveats: Identification of carriers of CMV plus the relevant HLA was achieved through cumulative public TCR beta family frequency.

The sequencing used CD8+ T cells from cultured PBMCs, collected from culture after CMV antigen stimulation. The receptor comes from a human donor in good health (CMV status not recorded). Some clones in this sample may be carry-over from other donors' samples.

The CDR3 loop reads CATLGVSYNEQFF. The CDR3 DNA is TGTGCAACCCTAGGAGTCTCCTACAATGAGCAGTTCTTC. The chain employs TRBV2 and TRBJ2-1; D not certain. The germline V gene encodes CDR1 SNHLY and CDR2 FYNNEI. This CDR3 comprises 13 residues.